This T cell receptor (beta chain) was captured by sequencing in a study of post-analysis software for immune sequencing data. Looking at the study overall: Recorded subtypes: relapsing-remitting, secondary progressive, progressive-relapsing; some patients unannotated. The study's findings and limits: Normalized Chao1 diversity in multiple sclerosis patients fell significantly below that of controls. The study found TRBV5-6, TRBV5-1 and TRBV20-1 among roughly 5 TRBV segments more frequent in patients than controls.

To note about this clonotype: Its antigen is unidentified.

The CDR3 is 15 residues long. The V end lost 1 base, the J end lost 2 bases, and 12 bases lay between the germline ends. The germline V gene encodes CDR1 SEHNR and CDR2 FQNEAQ (reference sequence). TCR beta libraries were prepared from cDNA with unique molecular identifiers. Using its own MiXCR run on the PCR reads, TCRdb lists one record per CDR3 protein. The sample lists about half a million distinct CDR3 sequences; under 40% were seen once. The source of this sequence is a girl aged 2-17 years with multiple sclerosis. This chain connects TRBV7-9 to TRBJ2-7, with D perhaps TRBD1 (6 bases). The specimen was blood. The CDR3 nucleotides read TGTGCCAGCAGCTTAGGACAGGCCCTCGCCTACGAGCAGTACTTC. This sequence encodes CASSLGQALAYEQYF.